This TCR beta chain was recovered during a study of OX40 agonist ivuxolimab in advanced cancers. Study in general: Patients were given ivuxolimab, an antibody that agonizes OX40 (CD134). Three patients, one with hepatocellular carcinoma and two with cutaneous melanoma, achieved partial responses. General study findings and limits: At 0.1 to 3.0 mg/kg, CD4+ and CD8+ blood T cells expanded clonally by week 6.

This clone was observed a single time. The antigen is undetermined. Germline CDR1 and CDR2: LNHNV and YYDKDF (reference sequence). This CDR3 has 13 residues. Trimming removed 0 bases at V and 5 bases at J, with 5 bases between. Method: immunoSEQ multiplex PCR; TCRdb's copy keeps in-frame clones and lacks some. The sample contains approximately 40,000 clones, approximately 80% of which appear only once. The rearrangement links TRBV15 to TRBJ1-5; no clear D. The receptor's source is an adult with an advanced solid tumor such as melanoma, head and neck, liver or kidney cancer. Specimen: CD4+ or CD8+ T cells sorted from blood, collected in a trial of the OX40 agonist ivuxolimab. CDR3 sequence: CATSRDAYQPQHF. CDR3 DNA sequence: TGTGCCACCAGCAGAGACGCTTATCAGCCCCAGCATTTT.